A selection of T cell receptor beta chains follows, all from one sample in a study of shared clonotypes between healthy human individuals. Some clones are missing from TCRdb's copy, which holds only in-frame ones; the method was immunoSEQ multiplex PCR. The repertoire holds some 2,400,000 clones, under 97% seen once, with around 0.13% in the top ten. The specimen sequenced was naive CD4+ T cells sorted from blood. The receptors shown here come from a man aged 18 to 30 in good health. The CDR3 runs from the conserved cysteine through the conserved F or W. D genes are given only for firm matches. Size is omitted from some rows. Given values are once, few, many or a class for expanded clones.

D	size	V	J	DNA	CDR3
-	-	TRBV28	TRBJ2-7	TGTGCCAGCAGTCGGTCCTACGAGCAGTACTTC	CASSRSYEQYF
-	-	TRBV5-4	TRBJ2-7	TGTGCCAGCAGCTCGGACATCGCCAGGCAGTACTTC	CASSSDIARQYF
-	-	TRBV21-1	TRBJ2-1	TGTGCCAGCAGCCCGCGATGCGGACTAGCGGCGATAAAGCATGAGCAGTTCTTC	CASSPRCGLAAIKHEQFF
-	-	TRBV6-5	TRBJ1-5	TGTGCCAGCAGTACTACAGTTAATCAGCCCCAGCATTTT	CASSTTVNQPQHF
-	-	TRBV5-1	TRBJ1-3	TGCGCCAGCAGCTTGTTTGGGGAGAGCTCTGGAAACACCATATATTTT	CASSLFGESSGNTIYF
-	-	TRBV25-1	TRBJ1-1	TGTGCCAGTACCGTGGGGGGGGCGAACACTGAAGCTTTCTTT	CASTVGGANTEAFF
TRBD1	-	TRBV9	TRBJ2-6	TGTGCCAGCAGCGTGGGGCCGGGACAGGGGGCCTCTGGGGCCAACGTCCTGACTTTC	CASSVGPGQGASGANVLTF
TRBD2	-	TRBV18	TRBJ2-5	TGTGCCAGCTCACCGGGTGGCGGACTAGCGGCGACAAAAGAGACCCAGTACTTC	CASSPGGGLAATKETQYF
TRBD2	-	TRBV19	TRBJ2-1	TGTGCCAGTGGAAGCACTAGCGGGACCTACAATGAGCAGTTCTTC	CASGSTSGTYNEQFF
-	-	TRBV5-1	TRBJ2-2	TGCGCCAGCAGCCCCGTGCGCGGGGGCATCGGGGAGCTGTTTTTT	CASSPVRGGIGELFF
-	-	TRBV4-1	TRBJ1-1	TGCGCCAGCAGCCAAGATGGCAGGGGAAGATCTGAAGCTTTCTTT	CASSQDGRGRSEAFF
-	-	TRBV27	TRBJ2-2	TGTGCCAGCAGTTTTCTAGGACACCAGAACACCGGGGAGCTGTTTTTT	CASSFLGHQNTGELFF
-	-	TRBV5-1	TRBJ2-3	TGCGCCAGCAGCTTGGAATACGGAACAGATACGCAGTATTTT	CASSLEYGTDTQYF
-	-	TRBV30	TRBJ2-7	TGTGCCTGGACCCCCCTCGGAGACGAGCAGTACTTC	CAWTPLGDEQYF
-	-	TRBV28	TRBJ1-4	TGTGCCAGCAGTTCCGGGACACCATCTGAAAAACTGTTTTTT	CASSSGTPSEKLFF
-	-	TRBV18	TRBJ2-5	TGTGCCAGCTCACCACCGGCCGGAGAGACCCAGTACTTC	CASSPPAGETQYF
-	-	TRBV11-3	TRBJ2-1	TGTGCCAGCAGCCCCCGGGGAGAGATGGGCTACAATGAGCAGTTCTTC	CASSPRGEMGYNEQFF
-	-	TRBV4-2	TRBJ1-1	TGTGCCAGCAGCCAAGGACCACAGCCAGTGAACACTGAAGCTTTCTTT	CASSQGPQPVNTEAFF
-	-	TRBV4-1	TRBJ1-4	TGCGCCAGCAGCCAAGACCCGCTCTTGAACGAAAAACTGTTTTTT	CASSQDPLLNEKLFF
-	once	TRBV6-5	TRBJ2-2	TGTGCCAGCAGAGGAGCCGGGGAGCTGTTTTTT	CASRGAGELFF
-	-	TRBV5-1	TRBJ2-2	TGCGCCAGCAGCTTGTGGGGGGCCAACACCGGGGAGCTGTTTTTT	CASSLWGANTGELFF
-	-	TRBV27	TRBJ1-5	TGTGCCAGCAGTTTATGGGGTTATAGCAATCAGCCCCAGCATTTT	CASSLWGYSNQPQHF
-	once	TRBV10-3	TRBJ1-1	TGTGCCATCAGTGAGTCGGGGTTTCTACAGGGCGTGAACACTGAAGCTTTCTTT	CAISESGFLQGVNTEAFF
-	-	TRBV5-6	TRBJ1-5	TGTGCCAGCAGCCTCGGACAGTTTAGCAATCAGCCCCAGCATTTT	CASSLGQFSNQPQHF
TRBD1	-	TRBV5-1	TRBJ1-4	TGCGCCAGCAGCGGAAACAGGGGGGCTAATGAAAAACTGTTTTTT	CASSGNRGANEKLFF
TRBD1	-	TRBV7-9	TRBJ1-1	TGTGCCAGCAGCGCTGGACAGGGAGAAGCTTTCTTT	CASSAGQGEAFF